This TCR beta chain was identified in a study of CD8+CD57+ T cells in acquired aplastic anemia. Study observations and caveats: Patients and controls shared twenty-nine CD8+ CDR3 sequences, which appeared highly expressed in patients and within their immunodominant clones. Patient and control CD8+ Simpson's diversity was not significantly different.

The CDR3 covers 18 residues. Germline values: CDR1 SGHRS, CDR2 YFSETQ. Patients who underwent sequencing had shown CD8+CD57+ cell expansion by flow cytometry. This clonotype has just a few counts. Its target is unknown. A junction end diverges from the germline sequence, so it may reflect a read error. CDR3 and TCR beta VDJ profiling relied on genomic DNA as the template. TCRdb recomputed calls from the reads with MiXCR, one row per CDR3 protein. The sample carries 250,000 to 350,000 distinct CDR3 sequences, roughly 53% recorded once. The TCR originated in a human donor with aplastic anemia. The rearrangement links TRBV5-1 to TRBJ2-1; D may be TRBD2 (5 bases). Input material: sorted CD4+, CD8+, or CD8+CD57+ T cells (not recorded which) from PBMCs. The CDR3 sequence is CASSRFTRRDPSGDEQFF. DNA for the CDR3: TGTGCCAGCAGCCGGTTCACGAGAAGGGATCCTTCCGGGGATGAGCAGTTCTTC.